This entry lists 6 T cell receptor beta chains sequenced from one sample in a study of blood T cell repertoires in COVID-19 (dated by TCRdb to 2018 to 2021). The library came from the immunoSEQ multiplex PCR assay. TCRdb obtained this table from immuneACCESS and retained in-frame rearrangements with V and J assigned. These tables miss some clones; where compared with another copy, unresolved V genes account for less than half of the shortfall, and the remainder is unexplained. For this sample the table gives 180,000 or so clones, of which more than 75% were detected only once. The ten largest clones take up roughly 3% of the sample. The sequenced sample was peripheral blood. All receptors come from a man between 65 and 85 years old with acute or convalescent COVID-19.

The chain joins TRBV5-1 to TRBJ2-3; D might be TRBD1 (5 bases). CDR3 length: 14 amino acids. V was cut by 0 bases and J by 4 bases, with 9 bases left in between. CDR1 SGHRS and CDR2 YFSETQ come from the germline V gene. CDR3 amino acids: CASSLARVSDTQYF. The CDR3 nucleotides are TGCGCCAGCAGCTTGGCCAGGGTGTCAGATACGCAGTATTTT.

CDR3 protein: CASTLYRGGGYTF. Here the CDR3 DNA reads TGTGCCAGCACCCTATACAGGGGTGGGGGCTACACCTTC. The genes are TRBV6-5 and TRBJ1-2, with TRBD1 matching over 7 bases. J was trimmed by 8 bases and V by 7 bases; bases with no gene match: 10. Germline CDR1 is MNHEY and CDR2 is SVGAGI. This CDR3 spans 13 amino acids.

The J gene is TRBJ2-3, the V gene TRBV3-1 (or the pseudogene TRBV3-2); 10 bases line up with TRBD2. Unmatched junction bases numbered 8, after V lost 6 bases and J lost 5 bases. The germline V gene has CDR1 LGHDT and CDR2 YNNKEL (reference sequence). This CDR3 region has 15 residues. The CDR3 reads CASRVRIAGGDTQYF. The CDR3 DNA reads as TGTGCCAGCAGGGTCCGAATAGCGGGAGGAGATACGCAGTATTTT.

The chain recombines TRBV30 with TRBJ2-2; maybe TRBD1 (5 bases). Germline V gene data show CDR1 as GTSNPN and CDR2 as SVGIG (reference sequence). Trimming took 3 bases from V and 4 from J, leaving 12 bases between them. The CDR3 has 14 residues. The CDR3 DNA reads as TGTGCCTGGAGCTCGATCAGGGTCACCGGGGAGCTGTTTTTT. Translation gives CAWSSIRVTGELFF. Complete variable domain (other parts from reference TRBV30 and TRBJ2-2): SQTIHQWPATLVQPVGSPLSLECTVEGTSNPNLYWYRQAAGRGLQLLFYSVGIGQISSEVPQNLSASRPQDRQFILSSKKLLLSDSGFYLCAWSSIRVTGELFFGEGSRLTVL.

The genes are TRBV2 and TRBJ2-1, with D hard to call. V dropped 10 bases and J dropped 9 bases, with 10 bases sitting between them. Per germline, CDR1 SNHLY and CDR2 FYNNEI. The CDR3 length is 10 residues. The DNA of the CDR3 is TGTGCCACCCGCCTAGGTGAGCAGTTCTTC. It specifies CATRLGEQFF.

V usage is TRBV6-5 and J usage is TRBJ2-3; the match to TRBD1 covers 10 bases. Germline CDR1 reads MNHEY; CDR2 reads SVGAGI. V lost 6 bases to trimming and J lost 7 bases; unmatched junction nucleotides: 7. The CDR3 is made up of 14 amino acids. CDR3: CASRKTGGRYTQYF. In DNA, the CDR3 is TGTGCCAGCAGAAAGACAGGGGGCCGGTATACGCAGTATTTT.